This T cell receptor beta chain was captured in a study of cytomegalovirus exposure and HLA in healthy donors. General study findings and limits: Most TCR sequences were seen very rarely across donors, but some public TCRs occurred in many. Among TCR beta chains, those listed as cytomegalovirus-associated numbered over 150.

Germline V gene sequence: CDR1 MNHNY, CDR2 SVGAGI (reference sequence). The CDR3 runs to 13 residues. V trimming: 5 bases; J trimming: 5 bases; junction bases outside the gene matches: 2. Libraries were prepared by immunoSEQ multiplex PCR; TCRdb keeps only in-frame clonotypes and omits some of them. The sample records 150,000 to 200,000 clones, approximately 84% being singletons. Worth noting for this clone: What it recognizes is unknown.

The sample comprised PBMCs. The sequence came from a man in his late teens or twenties in good health and CMV-seropositive. This rearrangement joins TRBV6-6 to TRBJ1-5; 8 nucleotides line up with TRBD1. CDR3 DNA: TGTGCCAGCAGTGACAGGGGTGATCAGCCCCAGCATTTT. This codes for CASSDRGDQPQHF.